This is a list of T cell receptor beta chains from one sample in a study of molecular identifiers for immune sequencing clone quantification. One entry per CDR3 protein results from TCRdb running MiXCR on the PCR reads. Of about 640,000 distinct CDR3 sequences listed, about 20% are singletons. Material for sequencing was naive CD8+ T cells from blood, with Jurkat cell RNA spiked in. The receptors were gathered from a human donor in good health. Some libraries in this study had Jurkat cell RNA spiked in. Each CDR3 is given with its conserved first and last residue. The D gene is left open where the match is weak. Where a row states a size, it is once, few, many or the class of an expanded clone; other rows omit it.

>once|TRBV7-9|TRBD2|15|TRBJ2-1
CASSNLAGNYNEQFF
TGTGCCAGCAGCAATCTAGCGGGGAATTACAATGAGCAGTTCTTC
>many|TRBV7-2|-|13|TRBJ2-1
CASSLSSGDEQFF
TGTGCCAGCAGCTTAAGTTCTGGGGATGAGCAGTTCTTC
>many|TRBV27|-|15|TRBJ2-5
CASSFTTGYQETQYF
TGTGCCAGCAGTTTTACCACCGGGTACCAAGAGACCCAGTACTTC
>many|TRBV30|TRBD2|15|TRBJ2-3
CAWGAGTINTDTQYF
TGTGCCTGGGGGGCTGGGACTATCAACACAGATACGCAGTATTTT
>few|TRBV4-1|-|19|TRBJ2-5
CASSQAPTGLGGTQETQYF
TGCGCCAGCAGCCAAGCCCCGACAGGGTTGGGAGGGACACAAGAGACCCAGTACTTC
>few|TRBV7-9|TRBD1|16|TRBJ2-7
CASSLGYGTGEGEQYF
TGTGCCAGCAGCTTGGGGTATGGGACAGGGGAAGGCGAGCAGTACTTC
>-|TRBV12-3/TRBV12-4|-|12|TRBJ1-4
CASRGTHEKLFF
TGTGCCAGCAGGGGGACACACGAAAAACTGTTTTTT
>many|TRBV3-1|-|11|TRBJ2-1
CASSQGNEQFF
TGTGCCAGCAGCCAAGGCAATGAGCAGTTCTTC
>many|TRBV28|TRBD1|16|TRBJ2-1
CASSLPIRTGYNEQFF
TGTGCCAGCAGTCTCCCCATCAGGACAGGGTATAATGAGCAGTTCTTC
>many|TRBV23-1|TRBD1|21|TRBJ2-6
CASSPKAPQQGADSGANVLTF
TGCGCCAGCAGTCCGAAAGCCCCCCAACAGGGGGCAGACTCTGGGGCCAACGTCCTGACTTTC
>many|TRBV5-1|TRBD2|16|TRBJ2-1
CASSAKRDVPYNEQFF
TGCGCCAGCAGCGCCAAGCGGGACGTCCCCTACAATGAGCAGTTCTTC
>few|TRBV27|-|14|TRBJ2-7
CASSLSGDYYEQYF
TGTGCCAGCAGTTTATCCGGGGATTACTACGAGCAGTACTTC
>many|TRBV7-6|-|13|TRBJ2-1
CASGPGQRYEQFF
TGTGCCAGCGGGCCCGGGCAGCGCTATGAGCAGTTCTTC
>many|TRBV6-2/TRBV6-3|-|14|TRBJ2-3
CASGPLRMTDTQYF
TGTGCCAGCGGACCCTTGAGGATGACAGATACGCAGTATTTT
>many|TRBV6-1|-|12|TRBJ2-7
CASSEGNYEQYF
TGTGCCAGCAGTGAAGGGAACTACGAGCAGTACTTC
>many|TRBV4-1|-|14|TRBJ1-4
CASRLGRAGEKLFF
TGCGCCAGCAGACTGGGACGGGCGGGTGAAAAACTGTTTTTT
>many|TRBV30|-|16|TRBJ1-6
CAWSTNSLPYNSPLHF
TGTGCCTGGAGTACGAACTCATTACCCTATAATTCACCCCTCCACTTT
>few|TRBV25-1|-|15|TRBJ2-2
CTSTDIIANTGELFF
TGTACCAGCACAGATATAATCGCGAACACCGGGGAGCTGTTTTTT
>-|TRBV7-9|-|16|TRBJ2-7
CASSLVTGTNYYEQYF
TGTGCCAGCAGCTTAGTTACCGGGACGAACTACTACGAGCAGTACTTC
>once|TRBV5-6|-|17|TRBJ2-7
CASSLFVRTDCSYEQYF
TGTGCCAGCAGCTTGTTCGTCAGGACAGACTGCTCCTACGAGCAGTACTTC
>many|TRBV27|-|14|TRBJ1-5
CASSSGLGNQPQHF
TGTGCCAGCAGTTCAGGGTTGGGCAATCAGCCCCAGCATTTT
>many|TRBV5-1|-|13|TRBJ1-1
CASSSTANTEAFF
TGCGCCAGCAGTTCTACAGCGAACACTGAAGCTTTCTTT
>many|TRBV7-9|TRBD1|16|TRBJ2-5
CASSPPDRENQETQYF
TGTGCCAGCAGCCCCCCCGACAGGGAAAACCAAGAGACCCAGTACTTC
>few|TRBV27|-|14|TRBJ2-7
CASSPWGEAYEQYF
TGTGCCAGCAGTCCGTGGGGGGAAGCCTACGAGCAGTACTTC
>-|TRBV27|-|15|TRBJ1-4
CASSPVGAEDEKLFF
TGTGCCAGCAGTCCCGTCGGGGCTGAGGATGAAAAACTGTTTTTT
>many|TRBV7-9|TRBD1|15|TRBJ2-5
CASSGTDGYQETQYF
TGTGCCAGCAGTGGGACAGATGGCTACCAAGAGACCCAGTACTTC
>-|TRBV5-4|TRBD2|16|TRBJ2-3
CASSLVSGAFPDTQYF
TGTGCCAGCAGCTTGGTCAGCGGGGCTTTTCCAGATACGCAGTATTTT
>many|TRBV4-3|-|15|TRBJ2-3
CASSQDAQVTDTQYF
TGCGCCAGCAGCCAAGACGCACAGGTCACAGATACGCAGTATTTT
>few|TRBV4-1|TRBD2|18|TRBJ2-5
CASSQEGLAGREEETQYF
TGCGCCAGCAGCCAAGAGGGACTAGCGGGCCGTGAGGAAGAGACCCAGTACTTC
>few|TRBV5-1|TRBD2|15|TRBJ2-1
CASTRRTSSDHEQFF
TGCGCCAGCACCCGCAGGACTAGCAGCGACCATGAGCAGTTCTTC
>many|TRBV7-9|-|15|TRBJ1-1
CASRSGLGLNTEAFF
TGTGCCAGCAGGTCCGGTTTGGGCTTGAACACTGAAGCTTTCTTT
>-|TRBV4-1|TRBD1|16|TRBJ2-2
CASSHAGTGVTGELFF
TGCGCCAGCAGCCATGCCGGGACAGGGGTCACCGGGGAGCTGTTTTTT
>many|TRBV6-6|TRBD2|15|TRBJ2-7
CASSYILASGEEQYF
TGTGCCAGCAGTTACATCCTGGCTAGCGGGGAGGAGCAGTACTTC
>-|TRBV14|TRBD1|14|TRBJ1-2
CASSQGPRGYGYTF
TGTGCCAGCAGCCAAGGGCCCAGGGGGTATGGCTACACCTTC
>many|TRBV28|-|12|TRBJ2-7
CASSPSVWEQYF
TGTGCCAGCAGTCCCTCCGTTTGGGAGCAGTACTTC
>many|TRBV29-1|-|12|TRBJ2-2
CSVVLGFGELFF
TGCAGCGTTGTCCTGGGGTTCGGGGAGCTGTTTTTT
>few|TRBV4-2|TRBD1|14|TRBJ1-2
CASSQGAGGNGYTF
TGTGCCAGCAGCCAGGGCGCAGGGGGCAATGGCTACACCTTC
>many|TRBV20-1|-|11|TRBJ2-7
CSAAHSPEQYF
TGCAGTGCTGCTCATTCCCCGGAGCAGTACTTC
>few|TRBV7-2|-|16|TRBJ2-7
CASSLDGGPYSYEQYF
TGTGCCAGCAGCTTAGACGGGGGTCCCTACTCCTACGAGCAGTACTTC
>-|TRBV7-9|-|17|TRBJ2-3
CAGSSGWGGVRADTQYF
TGTGCCGGCAGCTCCGGGTGGGGCGGGGTACGAGCAGATACGCAGTATTTT
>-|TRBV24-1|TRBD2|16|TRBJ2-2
CATSDSSGGLTGELFF
TGTGCCACCAGTGACTCTAGCGGGGGGCTCACCGGGGAGCTGTTTTTT
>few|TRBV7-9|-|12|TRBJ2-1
CASSRASNEQFF
TGTGCCAGCAGCCGCGCTAGCAATGAGCAGTTCTTC
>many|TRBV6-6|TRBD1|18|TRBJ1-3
CASSYGIKAGGAGNTIYF
TGTGCCAGCAGTTACGGGATAAAGGCAGGGGGCGCTGGAAACACCATATATTTT
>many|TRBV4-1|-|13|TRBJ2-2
CASSQGQAGELFF
TGCGCCAGCAGCCAAGGACAGGCCGGGGAGCTGTTTTTT
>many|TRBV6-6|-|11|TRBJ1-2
CASTENYGYTF
TGTGCCAGCACAGAAAATTATGGCTACACCTTC
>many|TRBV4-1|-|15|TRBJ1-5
CASSQDQTPNQPQHF
TGCGCCAGCAGCCAAGATCAGACACCCAATCAGCCCCAGCATTTT
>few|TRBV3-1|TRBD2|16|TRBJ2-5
CASSQEGLAGDRTQYF
TGTGCCAGCAGCCAAGAGGGGCTAGCGGGAGATAGAACCCAGTACTTC
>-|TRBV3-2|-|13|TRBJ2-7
CASSQPRRFEQYF
TGTGCCAGCAGCCAACCCCGGAGGTTCGAGCAGTACTTC
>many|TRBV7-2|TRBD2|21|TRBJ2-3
CASSFRMIAGIRDPSTDTQYF
TGTGCCAGCAGCTTTAGGATGATAGCGGGGATCCGAGACCCTAGCACAGATACGCAGTATTTT
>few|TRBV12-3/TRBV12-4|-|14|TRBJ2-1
CASSLVGSYSEQFF
TGTGCCAGCAGTTTGGTGGGCAGTTACAGTGAGCAGTTCTTC
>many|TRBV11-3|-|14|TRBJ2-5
CASSFVLRKETQYF
TGTGCCAGCAGCTTTGTTTTAAGAAAAGAGACCCAGTACTTC
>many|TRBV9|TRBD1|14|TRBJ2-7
CASSFGQGYDEQYF
TGTGCCAGCAGCTTCGGACAGGGGTACGACGAGCAGTACTTC
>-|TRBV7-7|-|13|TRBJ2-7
CASSLFPSYEQYF
TGTGCTAGCAGCTTATTCCCAAGCTACGAGCAGTACTTC
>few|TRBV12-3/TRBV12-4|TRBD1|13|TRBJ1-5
CASAAGGSQPQHF
TGTGCCAGTGCGGCAGGGGGATCTCAGCCCCAGCATTTT
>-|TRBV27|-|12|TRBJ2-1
CASSLSLNEQFF
TGTGCCAGCAGTTTAAGCCTTAATGAGCAGTTCTTC
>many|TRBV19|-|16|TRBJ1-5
CASSIIGYLRNQPQHF
TGTGCCAGTAGTATCATAGGGTATCTCCGCAATCAGCCCCAGCATTTT
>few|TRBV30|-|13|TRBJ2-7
CAWDEDQRSEQYF
TGTGCCTGGGACGAAGATCAGCGCTCCGAGCAGTACTTC
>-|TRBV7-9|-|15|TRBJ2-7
CASSLVGGGVYEQYF
TGTGCCAGCAGCTTAGTGGGAGGGGGAGTGTACGAGCAGTACTTC
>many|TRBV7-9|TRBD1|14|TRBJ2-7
CASSLGTGVHEQYF
TGTGCCAGCAGCTTGGGGACAGGGGTGCACGAGCAGTACTTC